The 24 T cell receptor beta chains in this list originate from one sample, sequenced in a study of cytomegalovirus exposure and HLA in healthy donors. Here immunoSEQ multiplex PCR was the method, and the copy in TCRdb shows in-frame clones only, minus some. The data hold more than 250,000 clones, with just over 85% observed a single time. Material for sequencing was PBMCs. The receptors shown here come from a woman younger than 35 in good health and CMV-seronegative.

The chain employs TRBV11-3 and TRBJ2-3; 10 bases fit TRBD1. The V gene end was trimmed by 3 bases and the J gene end by 1 base; junction bases not matched to a gene: 7. The CDR3 consists of 17 residues. Germline V CDR1 and CDR2: SGHNT, YENEEA. CDR3 in amino acids: CASSLGTGTGGTDTQYF. CDR3 sequence (DNA): TGTGCCAGCAGCTTGGGGACCGGGACAGGGGGCACAGATACGCAGTATTTT.

J is TRBJ1-2 and V is TRBV13; D uncertain. Germline V gene lookup returns CDR1 PRHDT and CDR2 FYEKMQ (reference sequence). V gave up 1 base and J gave up 4 bases, with 7 bases separating them. The CDR3 extends over 13 amino acids. The CDR3 is CASSLAGSYGYTF. In DNA form, the CDR3 reads TGTGCCAGCAGCTTAGCCGGGTCCTATGGCTACACCTTC.

The rearrangement uses TRBV2 and TRBJ1-4, with D possibly being TRBD1 (6 bases). Germline lookup yields CDR1 SNHLY and CDR2 FYNNEI. CDR3 length equals 14 residues. Trimming took off 5 bases at V and 5 bases at J, with 12 bases between the two ends. The CDR3 loop reads CASSSNGQNEKLFF. The CDR3 region has the DNA TGTGCCAGCAGTTCGAACGGACAGAATGAAAAACTGTTTTTT.

This clone was found once. The gene calls are TRBV9 and TRBJ2-3; 10 bases are a match to TRBD2. V lost 1 base, J lost 9 bases, and 8 bases stayed unmatched. The CDR3 is made up of 15 amino acids. CDR1 SGDLS and CDR2 YYNGEE come from the germline V gene. Here the CDR3 DNA reads TGTGCCAGCAGCGTATGGCTAGCGGGAGATGAGACGCAGTATTTT. Translating gives CASSVWLAGDETQYF. Combining the CDR3 with reference TRBV9 and TRBJ2-3 gives the whole variable domain DSGVTQTPKHLITATGQRVTLRCSPRSGDLSVYWYQQSLDQGLQFLIQYYNGEERAKGNILERFSAQQFPDLHSELNLSSLELGDSALYFCASSVWLAGDETQYFGPGTRLTVL.

This sequence joins TRBV6-1 and TRBJ1-5; D gene uncertain. The germline CDR1 and CDR2 sequences are MNHNS and SASEGT. The CDR3 length is 13 residues. V shed 2 bases and J shed 8 bases, with 10 bases lying between them. This chain's CDR3 is CASSETRREPQHF. CDR3 DNA: TGTGCCAGCAGTGAAACCCGCCGGGAGCCCCAGCATTTT.

This chain joins TRBV6-5 and TRBJ1-2; no reliable D call. The germline CDR1 and CDR2 sequences are MNHEY and SVGAGI. There are 14 residues in the CDR3. V was pared by 7 bases and J by 5 bases, with 17 bases between. CDR3 nucleotides: TGTGCCAGCAAGATTAATTCGGTGATATATGGCTACACCTTC. Protein sequence: CASKINSVIYGYTF.

This chain connects TRBV28 to TRBJ1-1, with a weak D call TRBD1 (5 bases). Per germline, CDR1 MDHEN and CDR2 SYDVKM. The ends were cut back, 8 bases at V and 0 bases at J, with 10 bases in the middle. The CDR3 contains 13 residues. The CDR3 region has the DNA TGTGCCAGCTATCAGGGTCTGAACACTGAAGCTTTCTTT. Protein: CASYQGLNTEAFF.

The CDR3 is CASSQDLGQGAQPQHF. The DNA for the CDR3 is TGCGCCAGCAGCCAAGACTTAGGTCAGGGGGCTCAGCCCCAGCATTTT. V gene TRBV4-3 combines with J gene TRBJ1-5; TRBD1 agrees at 8 bases. Losses at the gene ends were 0 bases for V and 6 bases for J; bases not matched to a gene: 7. This CDR3 is built from 16 residues. The germline CDR1 and CDR2 sequences are LGHNA and YSLEER.

The J gene is TRBJ1-5, the V gene TRBV7-8, with D tentatively TRBD1 (6 bases). This CDR3 spans 15 amino acids. Trimming shortened V by 5 bases and J by 2 bases, and 13 bases separated the two germline ends. The germline V gene encodes CDR1 SGHVS and CDR2 FQNEAQ. CDR3 sequence reads: CASSPQGWGNQPQHF. As DNA, the CDR3 is TGTGCCAGCAGCCCACAGGGATGGGGCAATCAGCCCCAGCATTTT.

V gene TRBV12-5 combines with J gene TRBJ2-7, with TRBD1 matching over 12 bases. CDR3 length: 17 amino acids. The V segment lost 1 base and the J segment 2 bases; nucleotides outside the gene matches: 6. Germline CDR1 LGHNT, CDR2 FRNRAP. This CDR3 reads CASGLAGTGGMAYEQYF. CDR3 coding DNA: TGTGCTAGTGGTTTGGCCGGGACAGGGGGCATGGCCTACGAGCAGTACTTC.

This clone was seen just once. The chain employs TRBV23-1 and TRBJ2-7; perhaps TRBD1 as D (6 bases). TRBV23-1 is an open reading frame whose function is uncertain. This CDR3 has 16 residues. V lost 4 bases, J lost 2 bases, and 18 bases lay in between. CDR3 in DNA: TGCGCCAGCAGTCGCCGGTCCCGGGACAATGCCTACGAGCAGTACTTC. It specifies CASSRRSRDNAYEQYF.

The chain employs TRBV4-2 and TRBJ2-7; D perhaps matches TRBD1 (5 bases). The germline CDR1 and CDR2 sequences are LGHNA and YNFKEQ. The length of the CDR3 is 15 residues. V lost 1 base and J lost 5, with 15 bases in between. Written as DNA, the CDR3 is TGTGCCAGCAGCCAAGCTGATGCAGGGTTCGACGAGCAGTACTTC. Translation: CASSQADAGFDEQYF.

The chain employs TRBV28 and TRBJ2-7; D is unresolved. The CDR3 contains 15 residues. The V end lost 7 bases, the J end lost 0 bases, and 16 bases lay between the germline ends. The V gene's germline CDR1 is MDHEN and CDR2 SYDVKM. In DNA form, the CDR3 reads TGTGCCAGCACTGGCGCCGGGTCCAGCTCCTACGAGCAGTACTTC. It yields the protein CASTGAGSSSYEQYF.

The rearrangement links TRBV11-2 to TRBJ2-1; the D gene is possibly TRBD2 (7 bases). The CDR3 has 17 residues. The germline V gene encodes CDR1 SGHAT and CDR2 FQNNGV. V was cut by 3 bases and J by 2 bases, with 17 bases left in between. CDR3 sequence reads: CASSFRGGSGPYNEQFF. The DNA for the CDR3 is TGTGCCAGCAGCTTCAGGGGAGGGTCCGGGCCCTACAATGAGCAGTTCTTC.

The V call is TRBV7-6, the J call TRBJ2-7; unclear D gene. V gave up 9 bases and J gave up 6 bases, with 12 bases separating them. Germline loops: CDR1 SGHVS, CDR2 FNYEAQ. This CDR3 has 11 amino acids. This CDR3 is CARPPSSEQYF. The CDR3 DNA follows: TGTGCCAGGCCCCCGAGTTCCGAGCAGTACTTC.

The rearrangement joins TRBV11-2 to TRBJ2-5; TRBD1 might be the D (5 bases). Germline loops: CDR1 SGHAT, CDR2 FQNNGV. V was trimmed by 5 bases and J by 5 bases, leaving 15 bases between them. The CDR3 is made up of 14 amino acids. The CDR3 bases are TGTGCCAGCAGCCAAGGGGTGGGGCTTGAGACCCAGTACTTC. Translating gives CASSQGVGLETQYF.

V gene TRBV4-3 combines with J gene TRBJ1-1, with TRBD1 matching over 9 bases. With V trimmed by 1 base and J by 6 bases, 6 bases remained unmatched. The length of the CDR3 is 15 residues. The germline V gene encodes CDR1 LGHNA and CDR2 YSLEER. Written as DNA, the CDR3 is TGCGCCAGCAGCCAAGCCGCCGACAGGGGGGCTGAAGCTTTCTTT. It codes for CASSQAADRGAEAFF.

In DNA, the CDR3 is TGTGCCAGCTCACCCCCACAGGGTACGGAAGCTTTCTTT. As protein: CASSPPQGTEAFF. The genes are TRBV18 and TRBJ1-1, with a possible D match to TRBD1 (6 bases). Germline values: CDR1 KGHSH, CDR2 LQKENI. This CDR3 region has 13 residues. Between the trimmed V and J ends, which lost 3 bases and 8 bases, there was a span of 13 bases. The entire variable domain, with the rest obtained from reference TRBV18 and TRBJ1-1, is as follows: NAGVMQNPRHLVRRRGQEARLRCSPMKGHSHVYWYRQLPEEGLKFMVYLQKENIIDESGMPKERFSAEFPKEGPSILRIQQVVRGDSAAYFCASSPPQGTEAFFGQGTRLTVV.

The chain combines TRBV19 with TRBJ1-5, with D perhaps TRBD1 (5 bases). Germline loops: CDR1 LNHDA, CDR2 SQIVND (reference sequence). CDR3 size: 13 residues. Trimming took 7 bases from V and 9 from J, leaving 16 bases between them. The CDR3 region is CASKETAAMPQHF. CDR3 DNA sequence: TGTGCCAGTAAGGAGACAGCCGCCATGCCCCAGCATTTT. Together with reference TRBV19 and TRBJ1-5, the CDR3 gives the full variable domain: DGGITQSPKYLFRKEGQNVTLSCEQNLNHDAMYWYRQDPGQGLRLIYYSQIVNDFQKGDIAEGYSVSREKKESFPLTVTSAQKNPTAFYLCASKETAAMPQHFGDGTRLSIL.

The V and J genes are TRBV4-1 and TRBJ1-1; weak D call: TRBD1 (6 bases). This CDR3 is 15 amino acids long. V lost 0 bases and J lost 5, with 13 bases in between. In germline, CDR1 is MGHRA, CDR2 YSYEKL. CDR3 sequence reads: CASSQDAGALTEAFF. CDR3 coding DNA: TGCGCCAGCAGCCAAGATGCGGGGGCGCTAACTGAAGCTTTCTTT.

The rearrangement joins TRBV2 to TRBJ2-5; 10 nucleotides agree with TRBD2. CDR1 SNHLY and CDR2 FYNNEI come from the germline V gene. This CDR3 has 17 amino acids. V was pared by 4 bases and J by 4 bases, with 12 bases of the junction left unmatched. The CDR3 bases are TGTGCCAGCAGTGTGAGGGCTAGCGGGAGAGTTCCAGAGACCCAGTACTTC. It yields the protein CASSVRASGRVPETQYF.

This clone was seen only once. The chain joins TRBV5-1 to TRBJ2-5; 8 bases fit TRBD1. In germline, CDR1 is SGHRS, CDR2 YFSETQ. The CDR3 extends over 14 amino acids. V lost 3 bases, J lost 4 bases, and 5 bases stayed unmatched. The CDR3 DNA sequence: TGCGCCAGCAGCTCGGGACAGGCCACAGAGACCCAGTACTTC. Translating it yields CASSSGQATETQYF.

V usage is TRBV9 and J usage is TRBJ2-7; maybe TRBD1 (6 bases). The germline CDR1 and CDR2 sequences are SGDLS and YYNGEE. The CDR3 is made up of 15 amino acids. V lost 0 bases to trimming and J lost 7 bases, with 17 bases between them. The CDR3 DNA follows: TGTGCCAGCAGCGTAGGGGGGACCCCAGGGGAAGAGCAGTACTTC. Translation gives CASSVGGTPGEEQYF.

This chain connects TRBV4-2 to TRBJ2-7; D gene ambiguous. The germline CDR1 and CDR2 sequences are LGHNA and YNFKEQ. V was trimmed by 0 bases and J by 4 bases, leaving 7 bases between them. This CDR3 is 13 amino acids long. The CDR3 bases are TGTGCCAGCAGCCAAGAACTCGTTTACGAGCAGTACTTC. It is translated as CASSQELVYEQYF.